These 7 T cell receptor beta chains were all obtained from the same sample, sequenced in a study of CXCR3 chemokines and chemotherapy response in bladder cancer. A single record per CDR3 protein comes from TCRdb applying MiXCR to the PCR reads. In the table there are 1,200 or so distinct CDR3 sequences, 15% to 20% of which are singletons. Specimen collection occurred from a patient whose treatment included neoadjuvant chemotherapy. These TCRs come from a human donor with bladder cancer that did not respond to neoadjuvant chemotherapy.

A few counts support this clonotype. It is likely a read error: a sequence one base away is far more abundant. J is TRBJ2-7 and V is TRBV19; the match to TRBD2 covers 10 bases. The CDR3 is 15 residues long. V was pared by 1 base and J by 7 bases, with 7 bases of the junction left unmatched. Germline V gene data show CDR1 as LNHDA and CDR2 as SQIVND (reference sequence). CDR3 bases: TGTGCCAGTAGTATAGCGTCTAGCGGGGGCAATGAGCAGTACTTC. Translated, it gives CASSIASSGGNEQYF.

This clonotype is termed large (0.1 to 1%). The rearrangement uses TRBV19 and TRBJ1-1; D possibly corresponds to TRBD1 (5 bases). This CDR3 spans 13 amino acids. V lost 3 bases and J lost 4, with 9 bases in between. Germline V CDR1 and CDR2: LNHDA, SQIVND (reference sequence). DNA of the CDR3: TGTGCCAGTAGTATGGGGGGAGGCACTGAAGCTTTCTTT. This codes for CASSMGGGTEAFF.

Concerning this clonotype itself: The likely explanation is a read error, given a far larger clone one base away. The chain recombines TRBV27 with TRBJ2-3, with 7 bases aligning to TRBD1. The CDR3 is 15 residues long. V was clipped by 5 bases and J by 2 bases; unmatched bases: 7. The V gene's germline CDR1 is MNHEY and CDR2 SMNVEV (reference sequence). CDR3 nucleotides: TGTGCCAGCAGTGCCAGGACAGGATTCACAGATACGCAGTATTTT. Its translation is CASSARTGFTDTQYF.

This clonotype has ten or more counts. CDR3 in amino acids: CASSESGLRNEQFF. The CDR3 DNA reads TGCGCCAGCAGTGAGTCCGGACTGAGGAATGAGCAGTTCTTC. V gene TRBV10-1 combines with J gene TRBJ2-1, with D maybe TRBD2 (5 bases). The germline gives CDR1 WNHNN, CDR2 SYGVQD (reference sequence). The CDR3 is 14 residues long. The germline V and J ends were trimmed by 0 bases and 7 bases, with 10 bases remaining between them.

About this clonotype itself: A far larger clone is a single base away, which makes a read error likely. This rearrangement joins TRBV6-5 to TRBJ2-7; 9 bases match TRBD2. Germline V gene data show CDR1 as MNHEY and CDR2 as SVGAGI. The CDR3 totals 16 residues. J was trimmed by 7 bases and V by 3 bases; bases with no gene match: 13. CDR3 nucleotide sequence: TGTGCCAGCAGTTATCAGGCGGGGGGGCCCTTAATTGAGCAGTACTTC. Translated, it gives CASSYQAGGPLIEQYF.

This clonotype was found many times. V gene TRBV12-5 combines with J gene TRBJ2-5; TRBD1 aligns across 9 bases. Looked up from germline, CDR1 is LGHNT and CDR2 is FRNRAP. The V segment lost 0 bases and the J segment 2 bases; nucleotides outside the gene matches: 7. The CDR3 is made up of 17 amino acids. The CDR3 DNA reads TGTGCTAGTGGTTTGGTACAGGGGGCGCGGGGACAAGAGACCCAGTACTTC. It yields the protein CASGLVQGARGQETQYF. Filled out from reference TRBV12-5 and TRBJ2-5, the complete variable domain reads DARVTQTPRHKVTEMGQEVTMRCQPILGHNTVFWYRQTMMQGLELLAYFRNRAPLDDSGMPKDRFSAEMPDATLATLKIQPSEPRDSAVYFCASGLVQGARGQETQYFGPGTRLLVL.

Within the sample, this clonotype is large. The genes are TRBV13 and TRBJ1-1; D call uncertain. There are 12 residues in the CDR3. Germline CDR1 PRHDT, CDR2 FYEKMQ (reference sequence). Trimming removed 5 bases from V and 1 base from J, with 5 bases in between. CDR3 nucleotides: TGTGCCAGCAGCCACGGGAACACTGAAGCTTTCTTT. Translating it yields CASSHGNTEAFF.